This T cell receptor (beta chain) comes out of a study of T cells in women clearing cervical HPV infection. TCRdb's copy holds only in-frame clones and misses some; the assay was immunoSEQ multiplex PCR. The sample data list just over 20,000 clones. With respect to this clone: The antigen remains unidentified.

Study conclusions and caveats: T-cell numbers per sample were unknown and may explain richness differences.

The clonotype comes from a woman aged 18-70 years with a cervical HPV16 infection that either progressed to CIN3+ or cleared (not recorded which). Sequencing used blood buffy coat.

CDR3 bases read: TGTGCCAGTAGTATCGGCCTCGGACTAGCTCGGTACGAC. Protein: CASSIGLGLARYD. The whole CDR3 region reads CASSIGLGLARYDYTF. The chain carries TRBV19 and TRBJ1-2; no firm D call. The CDR3 end falls 3 residues outside the read, so it is completed with the germline J gene. The CDR3 runs to 16 residues. CDR1 LNHDA and CDR2 SQIVND come from the germline V gene (reference sequence).